The present T cell receptor beta chain was sequenced within a study of OX40 agonist ivuxolimab in advanced cancers. Findings of the study overall: At 0.1 to 3.0 mg/kg, clonal expansion of CD4+ and CD8+ blood T cells had occurred by week 6.

TCRdb keeps only in-frame clones here, not all; method: immunoSEQ multiplex PCR. The data contain roughly 80,000 clones, around 91% of them singletons. A word on this clone: Its cognate antigen is unknown.

The timepoints at which blood was sampled were baseline, cycle 4 day 1, and cycle 7 day 1. Trimming left V 0 bases short and J 5 bases short, with 6 bases between. The CDR3 is made up of 13 amino acids. CDR1 and CDR2 (germline): MGHRA, YSYEKL. The source was CD4+ or CD8+ T cells sorted from blood, collected in a trial of the OX40 agonist ivuxolimab. This TCR derives from an adult with an advanced solid tumor such as melanoma, head and neck, liver or kidney cancer. This sequence joins TRBV4-1 and TRBJ2-3; no clear D. The DNA of the CDR3 is TGCGCCAGCAGCCAAGACCGCGGAGATACGCAGTATTTT. Translated, it gives CASSQDRGDTQYF.